The following is a T cell receptor beta chain sequence with its context. The target of this receptor is not known. Nothing much larger sits one base from this clone, and base qualities are not available. The trial excluded patients who had a history of autoimmune disease or were on systemic immunosuppression. Peripheral blood for TCR sequencing was collected from all dose cohorts at baseline, on cycle 4 day 1, and on cycle 7 day 1. Samples came from an open-label, multicenter, first-in-human phase I dose-escalation trial of ivuxolimab. Adults with locally advanced or metastatic head and neck squamous cell, hepatocellular, melanoma or renal cell carcinoma were enrolled in the trial. Before TCR sequencing, CD4+ and CD8+ T cells were separately sorted from peripheral blood. Genomic DNA was isolated from the sorted cells so that the TCRbeta CDR3 region could be sequenced. TCRbeta CDR3 regions were sequenced using the immunoSEQ Assay. The source is immuneACCESS, and TCRdb retained only in-frame sequences with V and J called. Part of the clones is not carried over; for the studies checked, unresolved V genes explain less than half of this, and the remainder is unexplained. The sample profile shows about 18,000 clones; around 80% of them were found once. Of the sample, around a quarter is held by the ten largest clones.

This sample was taken from a study of OX40 agonist ivuxolimab in advanced cancers. Some background on the complete study: The costimulatory receptor OX40 (CD134) was targeted by ivuxolimab, a fully human IgG2 agonistic monoclonal antibody. Partial responses were achieved by three dose-escalation patients, of whom one had hepatocellular carcinoma and two had cutaneous melanoma. Prior anti-PD-1, anti-PD-L1 or anti-CTLA-4 therapy was permitted, and approximately 40% of dose-escalation patients had received checkpoint inhibitors. In the dose-escalation cohort, 82.7% of patients were male, and the mean age was roughly 60 years, with a range of roughly 23 to 85. Intravenous ivuxolimab was administered to patients every 2 weeks at six dose levels: 0.01, 0.1, 0.3, 1.5, 3 and 10 mg/kg. The monotherapy dose-escalation portion (N of about 47 patients) of the phase I ivuxolimab trial is reported in the paper. Among the roughly 52 dose-escalation patients, 19 had hepatocellular carcinoma, some 15 melanoma, 9 renal cell carcinoma and 9 head and neck cancer. The purpose of peripheral TCRbeta sequencing was to test whether ivuxolimab changed TCR sequence diversity and led to clonal T-cell expansion.

As encoded in the germline V gene, CDR1 is MGHRA while CDR2 is YSYEKL. V is trimmed back by 2 bases and J by 4 bases, and the junction contains 5 bases that no gene match accounts for. Counted from cysteine to phenylalanine, this CDR3 has 15 amino acids. Just CDR3 DNA is preserved here, 45 bases in frame from base 1. The research as a whole found: After ivuxolimab, more expanded clones were found on average in CD8+ T cells than in CD4+ T cells. Low levels of normalized T-cell clonal expansion were also seen in some nonresponding patients. Which antigens the clonally expanded peripheral T cells were specific for was not determined. At doses of 0.1 to 3.0 mg/kg, clonal expansion of both CD4+ and CD8+ T cells in blood was seen between baseline and week 6. Partial responders in the 0.1-3.0 mg/kg groups had among the lowest normalized peripheral clonal expansion, especially among CD8+ T cells.

The source of this sequence is an adult with an advanced solid tumor such as melanoma, head and neck, liver or kidney cancer. The sequences come from CD4+ or CD8+ T cells sorted from blood, collected in a trial of the OX40 agonist ivuxolimab. The rearranged segments are TRBV4-1 and TRBJ1-3; 7 middle bases align to TRBD1. The nucleotides read TGCGCCAGCAGCCAATTAGACAGGGAGGGAAACACCATATATTTT. It encodes CASSQLDREGNTIYF.